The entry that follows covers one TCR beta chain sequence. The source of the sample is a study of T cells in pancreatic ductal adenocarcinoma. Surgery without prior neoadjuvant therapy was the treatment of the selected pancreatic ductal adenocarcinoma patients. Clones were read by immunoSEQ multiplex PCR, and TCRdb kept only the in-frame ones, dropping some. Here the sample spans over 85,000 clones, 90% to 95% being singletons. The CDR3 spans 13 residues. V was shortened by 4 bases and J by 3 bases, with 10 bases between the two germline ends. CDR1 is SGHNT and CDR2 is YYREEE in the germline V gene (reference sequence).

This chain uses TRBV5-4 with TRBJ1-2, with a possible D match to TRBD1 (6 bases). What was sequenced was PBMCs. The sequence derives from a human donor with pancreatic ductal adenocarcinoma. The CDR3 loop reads CASSSGQYYGYTF. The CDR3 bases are TGTGCCAGCAGCAGTGGACAGTACTATGGCTACACCTTC.